These 5 T cell receptor beta chains share one sample of origin, sequenced in a study of cytomegalovirus exposure and HLA in healthy donors. The primer mix had 60 Vbeta and 13 Jbeta primers. The data were produced by immunoSEQ multiplex PCR, yet TCRdb's version contains in-frame clones alone and is incomplete. The table includes around 210,000 clones, roughly three quarters detected once. Sequencing was carried out using PBMCs. The receptors were sampled from a male donor in good health and CMV-seropositive.

V is TRBV5-1 and J is TRBJ2-2; 8 bases map to TRBD2. Germline-derived CDR1 and CDR2 are SGHRS and YFSETQ. Trimming cost V 5 bases and J 5 bases; bases outside gene matches: 8. This CDR3 comprises 15 residues. DNA of the CDR3: TGCGCCAGCAGGGGCACAGCGGGAGAAACCGGGGAGCTGTTTTTT. This gives the protein CASRGTAGETGELFF.

This rearrangement joins TRBV28 to TRBJ2-2; 8 positions agree with TRBD1. Germline V gene lookup returns CDR1 MDHEN and CDR2 SYDVKM. Unmatched junction bases numbered 9, after V lost 1 base and J lost 8 bases. This CDR3 comprises 16 residues. The CDR3 region has the DNA TGTGCCAGCAGTTTATCCCCCTGGACAGGGCCAGGGGAGCTGTTTTTT. This codes for CASSLSPWTGPGELFF. Drawing the rest from reference TRBV28 and TRBJ2-2, the complete variable domain is DVKVTQSSRYLVKRTGEKVFLECVQDMDHENMFWYRQDPGLGLRLIYFSYDVKMKEKGDIPEGYSVSREKKERFSLILESASTNQTSMYLCASSLSPWTGPGELFFGEGSRLTVL.

The gene calls are TRBV4-1 and TRBJ2-7; 11 bases fit TRBD2. The J segment lost 1 base and the V segment lost 4 bases, leaving 3 bases of the junction unmatched. This CDR3 spans 15 amino acids. In germline, CDR1 is MGHRA, CDR2 YSYEKL. The CDR3 sequence is CASSRGTSGSYEQYF. DNA of the CDR3: TGCGCCAGCAGCCGGGGGACTAGCGGATCCTACGAGCAGTACTTC.

The chain combines TRBV7-2 with TRBJ2-2, with a weak D call TRBD2 (5 bases). Trimming pared 1 base from V and 5 bases from J, leaving 8 bases between. From germline, CDR1 is SGHTA and CDR2 FQGNSA. The CDR3 consists of 14 residues. DNA for the CDR3: TGTGCCAGCAGCTTAGTAGGAGGAACCGGGGAGCTGTTTTTT. It is translated as CASSLVGGTGELFF.

The V and J genes are TRBV5-1 and TRBJ2-7; 10 bases align to TRBD1. The CDR3 contains 15 residues. V lost 4 bases and J lost 2; bases outside the gene matches: 6. CDR1 is SGHRS and CDR2 is YFSETQ in the germline V gene. In DNA form, the CDR3 reads TGCGCCAGCAGCCCCCGACAGGGGGCGGCCTACGAGCAGTACTTC. Translated, it gives CASSPRQGAAYEQYF.